The 23 T cell receptor beta chains below were found in one sample sequenced in a study of cytomegalovirus exposure and HLA in healthy donors. Both 60 Vbeta primers and 13 Jbeta primers went into the PCR. The repertoire was sequenced with immunoSEQ multiplex PCR; TCRdb's copy has only in-frame clones and lacks some. The sample's table shows around 100,000 clones. Sequencing was performed on PBMCs. The receptors were gathered from a man aged 35 to 55 in good health and CMV-seronegative.

The chain links TRBV5-5 to TRBJ2-2, with 10 bases aligning to TRBD1. The CDR3 covers 15 residues. CDR1 is SGHKS and CDR2 is YYEKEE in the germline V gene (reference sequence). Trimming cost V 4 bases and J 4 bases; bases outside gene matches: 4. The CDR3 DNA is TGTGCCAGCAGCCTAAGGACAGGGGGCACCGGGGAGCTGTTTTTT. Encoded protein: CASSLRTGGTGELFF.

The genes are TRBV7-8 and TRBJ1-2; D is unresolved. The CDR3 consists of 16 residues. Germline V gene sequence: CDR1 SGHVS, CDR2 FQNEAQ. V dropped 4 bases and J dropped 8 bases, with 23 bases sitting between them. The CDR3 loop is CASSSTTASGNSGYTF. CDR3 nucleotides: TGTGCCAGCAGCTCGACCACGGCCAGCGGCAACTCGGGCTACACCTTC.

V is TRBV18 and J is TRBJ2-7; D gene unclear. CDR1 and CDR2 from the germline V gene are KGHSH and LQKENI. Trimming left V 3 bases short and J 4 bases short, with 10 bases between. This CDR3 contains 13 residues. The CDR3 nucleotides read TGTGCCAGCTCACCGTTGCGGTTTTACGAGCAGTACTTC. This codes for CASSPLRFYEQYF.

The CDR3 spells CASRRLAGLNTGELFF. Here the CDR3 DNA reads TGTGCCAGCAGAAGACTAGCGGGCCTGAACACCGGGGAGCTGTTTTTT. The rearrangement uses TRBV7-2 and TRBJ2-2; TRBD2 matches at 10 bases. The CDR3 consists of 16 residues. J gave up 1 base and V 6 bases, and 5 bases lay outside the gene matches. Germline assignment: CDR1 SGHTA and CDR2 FQGNSA.

The chain employs TRBV19 and TRBJ2-1, with 14 bases lining up with TRBD2. CDR3 length: 16 residues. The trim removed 5 bases at V and 9 bases at J, leaving 9 bases unmatched. CDR1 and CDR2 (germline): LNHDA, SQIVND (reference sequence). In DNA, the CDR3 is TGTGCCAGTAGTCCACGACTAGCGGGAGGGCCGGGTGAGCAGTTCTTC. This translates into CASSPRLAGGPGEQFF.

CDR3 loop: CASSPLGEGDQPQHF. The CDR3 coding sequence is TGTGCCAGCTCCCCTCTTGGGGAAGGGGATCAGCCCCAGCATTTT. The genes are TRBV18 and TRBJ1-5; D may be TRBD1 (5 bases). Germline CDR1 is KGHSH and CDR2 is LQKENI. V lost 6 bases and J lost 5, with 17 bases in between. CDR3 length: 15 residues.

The chain employs TRBV4-1 and TRBJ2-2; 9 bases agree with TRBD2. The CDR3 is 19 amino acids. Germline CDR1 MGHRA, CDR2 YSYEKL. Germline trimming cut 1 base from V and 7 bases from J; bases unmatched to any gene: 16. The CDR3 sequence: CASSQVPFSGGHGIGELFF. CDR3 in DNA: TGCGCCAGCAGCCAAGTCCCCTTTAGCGGGGGTCATGGCATCGGGGAGCTGTTTTTT.

This chain connects TRBV15 to TRBJ2-7; D call uncertain. The CDR3 spans 13 residues. Germline values: CDR1 LNHNV, CDR2 YYDKDF (reference sequence). V was shortened by 0 bases and J by 2 bases, with 5 bases between the two germline ends. DNA of the CDR3: TGTGCCACCAGCAGAGATGAGACCTACGAGCAGTACTTC. Translating gives CATSRDETYEQYF.

The chain combines TRBV7-9 with TRBJ2-2, with D perhaps TRBD2 (6 bases). V was clipped by 1 base and J by 0 bases, with 12 bases between them. Germline CDR1 and CDR2: SEHNR and FQNEAQ (reference sequence). This CDR3 is 17 amino acids long. CDR3 DNA: TGTGCCAGCAGCTTAGTAAGGGACTCTACGAACACCGGGGAGCTGTTTTTT. It encodes CASSLVRDSTNTGELFF.

The chain recombines TRBV19 with TRBJ2-1; 10 nucleotides align to TRBD1. CDR3 length: 14 amino acids. V was clipped by 4 bases and J by 6 bases; unmatched bases: 3. The germline V gene encodes CDR1 LNHDA and CDR2 SQIVND (reference sequence). CDR3 sequence: CASSRQGAINEQFF. CDR3 sequence (DNA): TGTGCCAGTAGTAGACAGGGGGCTATCAATGAGCAGTTCTTC.

V gene TRBV4-1 combines with J gene TRBJ2-7; D gene ambiguous. Germline CDR1 and CDR2: MGHRA and YSYEKL. This CDR3 is 14 amino acids long. The germline V and J ends were trimmed by 3 bases and 1 base, with 10 bases remaining between them. CDR3 coding DNA: TGCGCCAGCAGCCAGCAAACAGAGTCCTACGAGCAGTACTTC. Its protein is CASSQQTESYEQYF.

V and J are TRBV11-3 and TRBJ2-5; 7 positions match TRBD1. The germline V gene encodes CDR1 SGHNT and CDR2 YENEEA. The CDR3 extends over 13 amino acids. After removal of 3 bases from V and 5 bases from J, the junction contained 3 bases not matched to a gene. The CDR3, as DNA: TGTGCCAGCAGCTTGGGACAGTGGGAGACCCAGTACTTC. The encoded protein is CASSLGQWETQYF.

The chain couples TRBV19 to TRBJ1-3; 8 bases fit TRBD1. J lost 1 base, V lost 6 bases, and 8 bases had no gene match. Per the germline V gene, CDR1 is LNHDA and CDR2 is SQIVND (reference sequence). This CDR3 contains 16 residues. The CDR3 nucleotides are TGTGCCAGTAGCCGACAGGGGACCTCTTCTGGAAACACCATATATTTT. It encodes CASSRQGTSSGNTIYF.

A word on this clone: A junction boundary mismatches the germline segment, possibly from a read error. The chain uses TRBV6-5 and TRBJ2-7; TRBD1 aligns across 7 bases. CDR3 length equals 15 residues. CDR1 is MNHEY, CDR2 SVGAGI, per germline. CDR3 residues: CASSFSRQGFYKQYF. Written as DNA, the CDR3 is TGTGCCAGCAGTTTCTCGCGACAGGGTTTCTACAAGCAGTACTTC.

This chain uses TRBV5-1 with TRBJ1-4; 7 bases map to TRBD1. The CDR3 spans 14 residues. Germline values: CDR1 SGHRS, CDR2 YFSETQ. V lost 4 bases and J lost 6; bases outside the gene matches: 6. The CDR3 DNA follows: TGCGCCAGCAGCCGGGGACAGAAGGATGAAAAACTGTTTTTT. This translates into CASSRGQKDEKLFF.

The DNA for the CDR3 is TGTGCCAGCAGTGAAGAGGGGAATTCACCCCTCCACTTT. Its translation: CASSEEGNSPLHF. The gene calls are TRBV2 and TRBJ1-6; D possibly corresponds to TRBD1 (5 bases). V was pared by 1 base and J by 7 bases, with 5 bases between. This CDR3 spans 13 amino acids. Germline V gives CDR1 SNHLY, CDR2 FYNNEI.

The rearrangement joins TRBV5-1 to TRBJ2-5; 7 nucleotides agree with TRBD1. The germline V gene encodes CDR1 SGHRS and CDR2 YFSETQ. This CDR3 region has 16 residues. Trimming cost V 2 bases and J 2 bases; bases outside gene matches: 9. This CDR3 reads CASSFNRGSYQETQYF. The CDR3 DNA reads TGCGCCAGCAGCTTCAACAGGGGCTCTTATCAAGAGACCCAGTACTTC.

The chain uses TRBV27 and TRBJ1-6; the match to TRBD1 covers 8 bases. Germline V gene sequence: CDR1 MNHEY, CDR2 SMNVEV (reference sequence). J was trimmed by 4 bases and V by 4 bases; bases with no gene match: 12. The CDR3 extends over 18 amino acids. CDR3 nucleotides: TGTGCCAGCAGTTCGCCCCGGACAGGGCTCTCTTATAATTCACCCCTCCACTTT. Amino acid sequence: CASSSPRTGLSYNSPLHF.

This chain connects TRBV6-1 to TRBJ1-2; D is perhaps TRBD1 (5 bases). CDR1 and CDR2 from the germline V gene are MNHNS and SASEGT. V gave up 1 base and J gave up 3 bases, with 12 bases separating them. This CDR3 is 15 amino acids long. The CDR3 DNA reads as TGTGCCAGCAGTGAAGGGTTGGGGGGGTACTATGGCTACACCTTC. Protein: CASSEGLGGYYGYTF.

This chain connects TRBV7-2 to TRBJ2-3; D gene unclear. Trimming pared 5 bases from V and 6 bases from J, leaving 9 bases between. This CDR3 has 12 amino acids. Germline-derived CDR1 and CDR2 are SGHTA and FQGNSA. In DNA, the CDR3 is TGTGCCAGCAGCCCGGTTACGGATACGCAGTATTTT. Translating gives CASSPVTDTQYF.

CDR3 protein: CSVAPGGVGELFF. Written as DNA, the CDR3 is TGCAGCGTTGCGCCGGGAGGCGTCGGGGAGCTGTTTTTT. The chain joins TRBV29-1 to TRBJ2-2; 7 nucleotides agree with TRBD2. CDR3 length equals 13 residues. Germline trimming cut 4 bases from V and 7 bases from J; bases unmatched to any gene: 6. The germline V gene encodes CDR1 SQVTM and CDR2 ANQGSEA.

The chain carries TRBV30 and TRBJ2-1; possibly TRBD2 for D (6 bases). Germline loops: CDR1 GTSNPN, CDR2 SVGIG (reference sequence). CDR3 length: 17 residues. The ends were cut back, 2 bases at V and 2 bases at J, with 19 bases in the middle. CDR3 bases: TGTGCCTGGAGTCTCTTGGAGTCGCGCGGGACCTACAATGAGCAGTTCTTC. Protein product: CAWSLLESRGTYNEQFF.

The chain carries TRBV5-1 and TRBJ1-4; D might be TRBD1 (5 bases). This CDR3 is built from 15 residues. Germline lookup yields CDR1 SGHRS and CDR2 YFSETQ. Between the trimmed V and J ends, which lost 0 bases and 8 bases, there was a span of 14 bases. For the CDR3, the DNA is TGCGCCAGCAGCTTGGTTGAAGGGGTAGACGAAAAACTGTTTTTT. It yields the protein CASSLVEGVDEKLFF.